These T cell receptor beta chains were read from a single sample in a study of blood T cells in healthy people across ages. A single record per CDR3 protein comes from TCRdb applying MiXCR to the 5' RACE reads. Here the sample spans some 710,000 distinct CDR3 sequences, about half being singletons. Sequencing input: blood. These receptors were taken from a man aged 80 or over in good health. The CDR3 runs from the conserved cysteine through the conserved F or W. D genes are given only for firm matches. Rows give clone size only sometimes, using once, few, many, or a class for an expanded clone.

v_gene,d_gene,abundance,j_gene,CDR3aa,CDR3nt
TRBV19,TRBD2,once,TRBJ2-1,CASVAGVNEQFF,TGTGCCAGTGTAGCGGGAGTCAATGAGCAGTTCTTC
TRBV27,-,-,TRBJ1-2,CASSPAGVGYGYTF,TGTGCCAGCAGTCCCGCGGGGGTAGGTTATGGCTACACCTTC
TRBV12-5,TRBD1,-,TRBJ1-2,CASGDRAPTINYGYTF,TGTGCTAGTGGGGACAGGGCTCCCACAATTAACTATGGCTACACCTTC
TRBV20-1,TRBD2,-,TRBJ2-7,CSARSGTSGRHYEQYF,TGCAGTGCCCGCTCCGGGACTAGCGGGAGGCACTACGAGCAGTACTTC
TRBV7-9,-,many,TRBJ2-1,CASSSTRPWEQFF,TGTGCCAGCAGCTCGACTCGACCGTGGGAGCAGTTCTTC
TRBV29-1,TRBD2,many,TRBJ2-5,CSVAWTSGRETQYF,TGCAGCGTTGCATGGACTAGCGGGAGAGAGACCCAGTACTTC
TRBV3-1,TRBD2,-,TRBJ2-1,CASSQVDGRNYNEQFF,TGTGCCAGCAGCCAAGTTGACGGGAGGAACTACAATGAGCAGTTCTTC
TRBV5-1,-,-,TRBJ2-7,CASSLVDSSYEQYF,TGTGCCAGCAGCTTAGTCGACAGCTCCTACGAGCAGTACTTC
TRBV6-5,TRBD2,-,TRBJ2-1,CASSRGGGRENEQFF,TGTGCCAGCAGTCGCGGTGGCGGGAGGGAAAATGAGCAGTTCTTC
TRBV4-2,TRBD1,few,TRBJ2-1,CASSPFRGQGISEQFF,TGTGCCAGCAGCCCCTTTCGGGGACAGGGTATTAGTGAGCAGTTCTTC
TRBV29-1,-,many,TRBJ2-1,CSVHKETSSDEQFF,TGCAGCGTTCACAAGGAAACGAGTTCGGATGAGCAGTTCTTC
TRBV20-1,-,few,TRBJ2-5,CSARVSGQETQYF,TGCAGTGCTAGAGTTAGCGGCCAAGAGACCCAGTACTTC
TRBV28,TRBD1,-,TRBJ2-5,CASSSPLIKGGRETQYF,TGTGCCAGCAGTTCCCCCCTCATAAAAGGGGGCAGGGAGACCCAGTACTTC
TRBV6-4,-,-,TRBJ1-5,CASSETINQPQHF,TGTGCCAGCAGTGAGACTATTAATCAGCCCCAGCATTTT
TRBV3-1,-,-,TRBJ2-1,CASSQRASSNEQFF,TGTGCCAGCAGCCAGAGGGCTAGCTCCAATGAGCAGTTCTTC
TRBV6-1,-,-,TRBJ2-5,CAGSEVWTAQETQYF,TGTGCCGGCAGTGAAGTATGGACAGCCCAAGAGACCCAGTACTTC
TRBV7-9,TRBD1,-,TRBJ2-4,CASSLNEDRVYF,TGTGCCAGCAGCTTAAATGAGGACAGGGTGTACTTC
TRBV20-1,-,once,TRBJ2-7,CSASQGSSYEQYF,TGCAGTGCTAGCCAGGGGAGCTCCTACGAGCAGTACTTC
TRBV30,TRBD2,few,TRBJ2-5,CAWSEELAGGRGQTQYF,TGTGCCTGGAGTGAGGAACTAGCGGGAGGCCGAGGGCAGACCCAGTACTTC
TRBV12-3/TRBV12-4,-,-,TRBJ2-3,CASSFETSKYGTDTQYF,TGTGCCAGCAGTTTTGAGACCAGTAAATACGGCACAGATACGCAGTATTTT
TRBV7-9,-,few,TRBJ2-5,CASSAQGPGTQYF,TGTGCCAGCAGCGCTCAGGGGCCGGGCACCCAGTACTTC
TRBV12-3/TRBV12-4,-,many,TRBJ2-2,CASSFLPPANTGELFF,TGTGCCAGCAGTTTTCTCCCACCCGCGAACACCGGGGAGCTGTTTTTT